A selection of T cell receptor beta chains follows, all from one sample in a study of blood T cell repertoires in COVID-19. Clones were read by immunoSEQ multiplex PCR, and TCRdb kept only the in-frame ones, dropping some. The data hold some 220,000 clones, with roughly 85% observed a single time. The sample was peripheral blood. Receptor source: a man aged 50 or older with COVID-19, enrolled during active disease. CDR3s include the opening cysteine and the closing phenylalanine or tryptophan. A D gene is named only where the DNA matches it firmly. A row's size may be missing; if present it is once, few, many or a size class.

size: NA; D: TRBD2; V: TRBV19; J: TRBJ2-3; CDR3: CASSPGLAVSTDTQYF; DNA: TGTGCCAGTAGCCCGGGACTAGCGGTGAGCACAGATACGCAGTATTTT
size: NA; D: TRBD2; V: TRBV18; J: TRBJ2-3; CDR3: CASSPQQRGGTDTQYF; DNA: TGTGCCAGCTCACCACAGCAGCGGGGAGGCACAGATACGCAGTATTTT
size: once; D: TRBD2; V: TRBV7-9; J: TRBJ2-3; CDR3: CASSFQFRLAVADTQYF; DNA: TGTGCCAGCAGCTTCCAATTTCGACTAGCGGTGGCAGATACGCAGTATTTT
size: NA; D: NA; V: TRBV24-1; J: TRBJ2-7; CDR3: CATSDLDFGYAASYEQYF; DNA: TGTGCCACCAGTGATTTGGATTTCGGGTACGCGGCGTCCTACGAGCAGTACTTC
size: NA; D: NA; V: TRBV18; J: TRBJ1-5; CDR3: CASSPGGQPQHF; DNA: TGTGCCAGCTCACCAGGCGGACAGCCCCAGCATTTT
size: NA; D: TRBD1; V: TRBV10-3; J: TRBJ2-7; CDR3: CAISGPDRADEQYF; DNA: TGTGCCATCAGTGGCCCGGACAGGGCGGACGAGCAGTACTTC
size: NA; D: NA; V: TRBV13; J: TRBJ2-7; CDR3: CASSMGLSGSYEQYF; DNA: TGTGCCAGCAGCATGGGCCTGTCAGGCTCCTACGAGCAGTACTTC
size: NA; D: TRBD1; V: TRBV5-1; J: TRBJ1-5; CDR3: CASSPFRDREVSSNQPQHF; DNA: TGCGCCAGCAGCCCCTTCCGGGACAGGGAAGTTTCTAGCAATCAGCCCCAGCATTTT
size: NA; D: TRBD1; V: TRBV28; J: TRBJ1-5; CDR3: CASTKGQESNQPQHF; DNA: TGTGCCAGCACCAAGGGACAGGAGAGCAATCAGCCCCAGCATTTT
size: few; D: TRBD1; V: TRBV5-5; J: TRBJ1-2; CDR3: CASSPGQGYGYTF; DNA: TGTGCCAGCAGCCCGGGACAGGGTTATGGCTACACCTTC
size: NA; D: TRBD2; V: TRBV11-2; J: TRBJ2-3; CDR3: CASSPGGLAVDTQYF; DNA: TGTGCCAGCAGCCCCGGGGGACTAGCGGTGGATACGCAGTATTTT
size: many; D: NA; V: TRBV6-6; J: TRBJ1-4; CDR3: CASRNRDEKLFF; DNA: TGTGCCAGCAGGAACAGGGATGAAAAACTGTTTTTT
size: NA; D: TRBD1; V: TRBV3-1/TRBV3-2; J: TRBJ1-2; CDR3: CASSPTTGVRGGYTF; DNA: TGTGCCAGCAGCCCTACGACAGGGGTGAGGGGAGGCTACACCTTC
size: NA; D: NA; V: TRBV9; J: TRBJ2-3; CDR3: CASSSGQPTRDTQYF; DNA: TGTGCCAGCAGCTCAGGACAGCCCACCAGGGATACGCAGTATTTT
size: NA; D: NA; V: TRBV7-8; J: TRBJ1-1; CDR3: CAISRGGMNTEAFF; DNA: TGTGCCATATCTCGGGGGGGAATGAACACTGAAGCTTTCTTT
size: once; D: NA; V: TRBV11-2; J: TRBJ2-7; CDR3: CASSLLSYEQYF; DNA: TGTGCCAGCAGCCTCCTAAGTTACGAGCAGTACTTC
size: NA; D: TRBD1; V: TRBV9; J: TRBJ1-1; CDR3: CASSVGQGNTEAFF; DNA: TGTGCCAGCAGCGTTGGACAGGGAAACACTGAAGCTTTCTTT
size: NA; D: TRBD1; V: TRBV27; J: TRBJ1-4; CDR3: CASRTDRASEKLFF; DNA: TGTGCCAGCAGAACCGACAGGGCGTCCGAAAAACTGTTTTTT
size: NA; D: TRBD1; V: TRBV6-8; J: TRBJ1-6; CDR3: CASSHRDSLKNSPLHF; DNA: TGTGCCAGCAGTCACAGGGACAGTTTGAAAAATTCACCCCTCCACTTT
size: NA; D: TRBD1; V: TRBV7-2; J: TRBJ1-4; CDR3: CASSLDRGTTNEKLFF; DNA: TGTGCCAGCAGCTTAGACAGGGGTACAACTAATGAAAAACTGTTTTTT
size: NA; D: NA; V: TRBV7-8; J: TRBJ1-2; CDR3: CASSPGSAVGYGYTF; DNA: TGTGCCAGCAGCCCCGGATCAGCGGTCGGCTATGGCTACACCTTC